Presented here are 10 T cell receptor beta chains from one specimen sequenced in a study of T cell repertoires in cytomegalovirus infection. TCRdb redid the calling of the reads with MiXCR, one entry per CDR3 protein. Among 100,000 or so distinct CDR3 sequences, more than 15% were seen once, and the ten largest hold about 8.8%. The sample consisted of PBMCs. These receptors originate from a human donor in good health (CMV status not recorded). Some clones in this sample may be carry-over from other donors' samples.

This clonotype was found a few times. The rearrangement uses TRBV7-2 and TRBJ1-1; 7 nucleotides match TRBD1. This CDR3 comprises 18 residues. The V gene end was trimmed by 5 bases and the J gene end by 2 bases; junction bases not matched to a gene: 17. Per germline, CDR1 SGHTA and CDR2 FQGNSA. The CDR3: CASSIWEVGQASNTEAFF. The CDR3 DNA follows: TGTGCCAGCAGCATATGGGAGGTAGGACAGGCGTCTAACACTGAAGCTTTCTTT. The whole variable domain, filled in from reference TRBV7-2 and TRBJ1-1, reads GAGVSQSPSNKVTEKGKDVELRCDPISGHTALYWYRQSLGQGLEFLIYFQGNSAPDKSGLPSDRFSAERTGGSVSTLTIQRTQQEDSAVYLCASSIWEVGQASNTEAFFGQGTRLTVV.

This clonotype was seen many times. The genes are TRBV7-2 and TRBJ2-1, with TRBD1 matching 11 bases. CDR1 is SGHTA, CDR2 FQGNSA, per germline. The CDR3 length is 15 residues. The trim removed 1 base at V and 6 bases at J, leaving 2 bases unmatched. The CDR3 DNA sequence: TGTGCCAGCAGCTTAGTTGGGACAGGGGGCAATGAGCAGTTCTTC. Protein product: CASSLVGTGGNEQFF.

This clonotype was observed a handful of times. V gene TRBV20-1 combines with J gene TRBJ2-5; maybe TRBD1 (5 bases). Trimming took 6 bases from V and 1 from J, leaving 9 bases between them. The CDR3 loop spans 12 amino acids. Germline assignment: CDR1 DFQATT and CDR2 SNEGSKA (reference sequence). The CDR3 bases are TGCAGTGCCCGACAGATCCAAGAGACCCAGTACTTC. Translated, it gives CSARQIQETQYF.

This clonotype was counted at least ten times. The rearrangement uses TRBV5-5 and TRBJ1-1, with D uncertain. This CDR3 region has 13 residues. Germline V gives CDR1 SGHKS, CDR2 YYEKEE (reference sequence). V was trimmed by 2 bases and J by 3 bases, leaving 8 bases between them. For the CDR3, the DNA is TGTGCCAGCAGCTTTGGGGTGGACACTGAAGCTTTCTTT. Its translation: CASSFGVDTEAFF.

At least ten counts were recorded for this clonotype. The chain recombines TRBV5-5 with TRBJ2-6; D is uncertain. Germline V gene data show CDR1 as SGHKS and CDR2 as YYEKEE (reference sequence). Trimming took 7 bases from V and 0 from J, leaving 8 bases between them. This CDR3 is 14 amino acids long. DNA of the CDR3: TGTGCCAGCGGACGAGGCTCTGGGGCCAACGTCCTGACTTTC. Protein sequence: CASGRGSGANVLTF.

The CDR3 here is CSVEDQTFLEDTQYF. CDR3 in DNA: TGCAGCGTTGAAGATCAAACCTTTCTGGAAGATACGCAGTATTTT. The chain employs TRBV29-1 and TRBJ2-3; no firm D call. Germline V gene lookup returns CDR1 SQVTM and CDR2 ANQGSEA. CDR3 size: 15 residues. V lost 0 bases, J lost 5 bases, and 15 bases lay in between.

This rearrangement joins TRBV5-6 to TRBJ1-2; D remains unclear. The length of the CDR3 is 14 residues. V was clipped by 1 base and J by 2 bases, with 9 bases between them. Per the germline V gene, CDR1 is SGHDT and CDR2 is YYEEEE. CDR3 loop: CASSLNGRNYGYTF. As DNA, the CDR3 is TGTGCCAGCAGCTTGAACGGACGGAACTATGGCTACACCTTC.

This chain links TRBV4-2 with TRBJ2-1; TRBD2 matches at 8 bases. The CDR3 has 15 amino acids. Germline assignment: CDR1 LGHNA and CDR2 YNFKEQ. Trimming at V came to 7 bases and at J to 4 bases, leaving 9 bases not matched to a gene. The CDR3: CASKRFGGGYNEQFF. CDR3 coding DNA: TGTGCCAGCAAACGGTTCGGGGGGGGGTACAATGAGCAGTTCTTC.

This clonotype was seen a handful of times. The V and J genes are TRBV7-8 and TRBJ2-1; the match to TRBD1 covers 7 bases. The CDR3 length is 16 residues. CDR1 is SGHVS, CDR2 FQNEAQ, per germline. Unmatched junction bases numbered 5, after V lost 3 bases and J lost 0 bases. Here the CDR3 DNA reads TGTGCCAGCAGCTTCTTAGGGGGCGGCTCCTACAATGAGCAGTTCTTC. This encodes CASSFLGGGSYNEQFF.

This clonotype was counted at least ten times. The V call is TRBV7-2, the J call TRBJ1-1; perhaps TRBD1 as D (5 bases). Per the germline V gene, CDR1 is SGHTA and CDR2 is FQGNSA. There are 12 residues in the CDR3. V lost 5 bases to trimming and J lost 7 bases, with 11 bases between them. CDR3 region: CASSLRQIEAFF. The CDR3 DNA sequence: TGTGCCAGCAGCCTCCGACAGATTGAAGCTTTCTTT.